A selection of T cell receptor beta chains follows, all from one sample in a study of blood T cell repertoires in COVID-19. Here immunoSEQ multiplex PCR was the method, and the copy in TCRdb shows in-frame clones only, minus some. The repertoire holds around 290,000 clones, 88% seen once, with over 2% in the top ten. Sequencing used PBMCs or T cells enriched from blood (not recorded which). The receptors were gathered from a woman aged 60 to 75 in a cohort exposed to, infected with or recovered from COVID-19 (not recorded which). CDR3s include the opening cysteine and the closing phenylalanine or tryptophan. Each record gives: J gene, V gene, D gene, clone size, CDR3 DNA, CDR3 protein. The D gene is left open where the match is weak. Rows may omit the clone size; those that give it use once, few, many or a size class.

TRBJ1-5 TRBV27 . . TGTGCCAGCAGTTTCCGAGGTTTGCCCCAGCATTTT CASSFRGLPQHF
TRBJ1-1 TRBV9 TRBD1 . TGTGCCAGCAGCGCCCCACAGGGGCGGAACACTGAAGCTTTCTTT CASSAPQGRNTEAFF
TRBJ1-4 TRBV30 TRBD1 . TGTGCCTGGACCGCGTCCCGGGACAGGGAAGAGAGTGAAAAACTGTTTTTT CAWTASRDREESEKLFF
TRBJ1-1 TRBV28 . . TGTGCCAGCAGTTCTCAGGGGCGCACTGAAGCTTTCTTT CASSSQGRTEAFF
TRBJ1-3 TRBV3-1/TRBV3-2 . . TGTGCCAGCAGCCAGTTCTTAAGGGGCTCTGGAAACACCATATATTTT CASSQFLRGSGNTIYF
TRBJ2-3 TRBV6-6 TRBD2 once TGTGCCAGCAGAGACAAACTAGCGGGAGCCACAGATACGCAGTATTTT CASRDKLAGATDTQYF
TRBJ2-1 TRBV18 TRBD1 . TGTGCCAGCTCACCACGGACAGGGGCCTACAATGAGCAGTTCTTC CASSPRTGAYNEQFF
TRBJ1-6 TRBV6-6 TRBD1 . TGTGCCAGCAGTCCATGGGGTACGGACAGGGGTTCCTCACCCCTCCACTTT CASSPWGTDRGSSPLHF
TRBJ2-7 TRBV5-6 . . TGTGCCAGCAGCCAGACAGGACCCTACGAGCAGTACTTC CASSQTGPYEQYF
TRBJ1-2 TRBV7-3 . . TGTGCCAGCAGCTTTGCCCCGACAAGGCCGAACTATGGCTACACCTTC CASSFAPTRPNYGYTF
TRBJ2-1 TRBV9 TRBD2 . TGTGCCAGCAGCGTAGAGACACTTGGGACTAGCTCCCGATACAATGAGCAGTTCTTC CASSVETLGTSSRYNEQFF
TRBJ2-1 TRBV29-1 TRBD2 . TGCAGCGTTAGACTAGCGGGGACCTACAATGAGCAGTTCTTC CSVRLAGTYNEQFF
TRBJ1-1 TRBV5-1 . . TGCGCCAGCAGCTTGTTTCAGACATCGAACACTGAAGCTTTCTTT CASSLFQTSNTEAFF
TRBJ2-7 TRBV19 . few TGTGCCAGTAGGGGAGGCAGCTACGAGCAGTACTTC CASRGGSYEQYF
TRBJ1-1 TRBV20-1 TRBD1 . TGCAGTGCTAGTGAATGGGGGACAGGGAAGCTAACTAAAGCTTTCTTT CSASEWGTGKLTKAFF
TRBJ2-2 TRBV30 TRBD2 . TGTGCCTGGAGTCCAACTAGCGGGATTGCAGGCGGGGAGCTGTTTTTT CAWSPTSGIAGGELFF
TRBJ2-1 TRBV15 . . TGTGCCACCAGCAAGGGCACGGGAGCGCTTCATCGAGGTGAGCAGTTCTTC CATSKGTGALHRGEQFF